This TCR beta chain was captured by sequencing in a study of beta chain features in type 1 diabetes. Across the whole study: Summed over all samples, the examined sorted cells came to 95 million to 120 million. Findings of the study overall: All four CD4+ subsets of Type 1 diabetes patients contained TCRB CDR3s that were moderately but significantly shorter.

Reverse transcribing all isolated RNA meant expressed TCRB transcripts were sequenced. Clones were read by immunoSEQ multiplex PCR, and TCRdb kept only the in-frame ones, dropping some. The sample comprises hundreds of thousands of clones, about 15% of which are singletons, and less than 0.02% rests with the top ten. The V gene's germline CDR1 is SGDLS and CDR2 YYNGEE. The V end was cut by 0 bases, the J end by 2 bases, with 12 bases between. CDR3 size: 16 residues. On this clone: Its antigen is unidentified.

One heparinised blood draw, averaging about 120 mL, came from each donor. The receptor was derived from a man between 18 and 35 years old with type 1 diabetes. The chain uses TRBV9 and TRBJ2-1; D not resolved. Sequencing input: naive CD4+ T cells from blood. The DNA for the CDR3 is TGTGCCAGCAGCGTAGAACAGCTGATCACCTACAATGAGCAGTTCTTC. Translating gives CASSVEQLITYNEQFF.